This TCR beta chain was documented in a study of response to subunit inactivated influenza vaccine. Study outcomes and limitations: Authors suggested each seasonal influenza vaccination recruits few new T cells.

This clonotype was detected many times. Its specificity is unknown. The CDR3 is 16 amino acids. V lost 6 bases to trimming and J lost 1 base, with 17 bases between them. One entry per CDR3 protein results from TCRdb running MiXCR on the RT-PCR reads. The sample holds 800,000 or so distinct CDR3 sequences, roughly 20% seen once. This chain links TRBV12-3 or TRBV12-4 with TRBJ2-3; possible D gene TRBD1, 8 bases. The sequence was collected from a middle-aged man who received an inactivated influenza vaccine. The sample in question was PBMCs from blood, obtained around 5 days after vaccination. DNA for the CDR3: TGTGCCAGCAGCAAGATAACAGGGGGGGGCACAGATACGCAGTATTTT. Residues: CASSKITGGGTDTQYF.